The present entry profiles one T cell receptor beta chain with its context. Its specificity is unknown. The PCR ran on 60 Vbeta and 13 Jbeta primers. The protocol was immunoSEQ multiplex PCR, while the TCRdb copy is restricted to in-frame clones and leaves out a portion. The repertoire holds roughly 100,000 clones, 60% to 80% seen once, with over 7% in the top ten. This sample is part of a study of cytomegalovirus exposure and HLA in healthy donors. Trimming took off 4 bases at V and 0 bases at J, with 12 bases between the two ends. This CDR3 spans 15 amino acids. Germline lookup yields CDR1 SGHDT and CDR2 YYEEEE. Study-wide results and limits: Per a later analysis, HLA-associated TCR beta chains showed more clonal expansion than other, equally common TCR beta chains.

The sequence was obtained from a middle-aged woman in good health and CMV-seropositive. Sequenced material: PBMCs. The gene calls are TRBV5-6 and TRBJ2-3; D unresolved. The CDR3 here is CASSPDPTSTDTQYF. The CDR3 nucleotides read TGTGCCAGCAGCCCCGACCCGACTAGCACAGATACGCAGTATTTT.